This T cell receptor (beta chain) was profiled in a study of identical twins (dated by TCRdb to the mid-2010s). Describing the broader study: To test whether fetal clonotypes persist, the study used deep sequencing on TCR alpha and beta repertoires from monozygotic twins, unrelated adults of various ages, and cord blood. To rule out contamination, replicate twin experiments were performed at different times with different library preparation protocols. Summary of the overall study and its limitations: Abundant cord blood beta clonotypes carried fewer insertions; young adult naive repertoires showed a weaker similar trend, while memory repertoires showed none. In beta out-of-frame sequences, excess twin sharing was weaker, because having fewer shared sequences lowered the signal-to-noise ratio. Invariant T cells such as MAIT and iNKT could partly confound zero-insertion analyses, though diverse VJ usage argued against this for most clonotypes. Compared with coincidental sharing between unrelated individuals, out-of-frame TCR alpha sequences shared between twins had an excess of sequences with low generation probability. Recombination models systematically underestimated out-of-frame TCR alpha sharing in monozygotic twins but agreed with sharing between unrelated individuals. Conclusions relied on cross-sectional statistical analysis, since the same donors could not be followed over many years.

V is shortened by 2 bases, J by 7 bases, and the region joining them spans 15 bases. Taken from the germline V gene (reference sequence), the CDR1 and CDR2 loops are SEHNR and FQNEAQ. Including cysteine and phenylalanine, the CDR3 has 15 amino acids. The kept DNA is CDR3 alone, 45 bases in frame from the first base. The library relied on 5' RACE. The sequencer was an Illumina HiSeq 2000. A universal primer binding site was introduced by template switching, and a unique molecular identifier was present in the final cDNA, enabling accurate counting of TCR cDNA molecules. Specific primers in the conserved constant-segment region were used to synthesize first-strand cDNA for TCR alpha and beta chains. To control for contamination, every cDNA library carried two barcodes: a SMART-Mk sample barcode plus Illumina barcodes. TruSeq adapter sequences and Illumina sample barcodes were added in two successive PCR steps. Sequencing of the TCR alpha and beta cDNA libraries was done on the Illumina HiSeq platform using custom primers. Turning to the authors' computational methods: MiGEC was used to process raw reads and extract unique molecular identifiers, and MiXCR was used to find CDR3 positions. Recombination models were inferred per individual with the repgenHMM and IGoR tools using an EM algorithm. Shared clonotypes were analyzed with the tcR package in R, and sharing was normalized by the product of cloneset sizes. To study raw recombination without the effects of thymic and clonal selection, out-of-frame nonproductive sequences were analyzed. TCRdb's own reprocessing of the public reads used fastp at Q25 and MiXCR and kept productive beta chains. CDR3 protein duplicates are merged, each entry listing the most common genes and DNA. TCRdb assigned the V and J calls; the authors' analysis was not used. A total of some 570,000 distinct CDR3 sequences appear in this sample, about a fifth of them only once. The ten most abundant clones make up roughly 0.5% of the sample.

All donors were healthy Caucasians. The twin cohort comprised three pairs of female monozygotic twins, all aged roughly 18 to 30 years. Positive isolation kits from Invitrogen were used to isolate the CD4+ and CD8+ T cell populations. Remarks on this clonotype: This receptor's antigen is unknown. Base qualities are not provided; no much larger clone lies one nucleotide away.

These data were also reused for a study on yellow fever vaccine responses in identical twins. The second paper further reports: According to the authors, in identical twins the way T cells responded to vaccination appeared partly convergent and partly personalized. In identical twins, the study followed T cell clones that responded to the vaccine with precision.

This receptor was taken from a woman aged 18-30 years in good health. The sequenced material came from CD4+ T cells sorted from blood. In this chain, TRBV7-9 is recombined with TRBJ2-1; the D segment could be TRBD1, given 5 matching bases. The DNA reads TGTGCCAGCAGCTTACCAGGGTGGGCGTTGAATGAGCAGTTCTTC. This translates into CASSLPGWALNEQFF.